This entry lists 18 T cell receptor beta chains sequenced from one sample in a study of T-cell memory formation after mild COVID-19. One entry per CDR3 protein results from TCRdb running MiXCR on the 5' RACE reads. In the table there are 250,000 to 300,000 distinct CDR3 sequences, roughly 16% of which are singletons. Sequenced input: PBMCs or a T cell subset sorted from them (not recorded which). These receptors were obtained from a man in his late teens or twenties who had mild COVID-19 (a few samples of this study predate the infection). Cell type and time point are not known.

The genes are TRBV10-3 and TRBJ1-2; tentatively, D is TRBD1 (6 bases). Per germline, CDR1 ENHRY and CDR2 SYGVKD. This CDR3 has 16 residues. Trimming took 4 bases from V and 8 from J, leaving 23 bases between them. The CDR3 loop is CAISGWTADAVMGYTF. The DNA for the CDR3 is TGTGCCATCAGTGGATGGACAGCCGACGCGGTAATGGGCTACACCTTC.

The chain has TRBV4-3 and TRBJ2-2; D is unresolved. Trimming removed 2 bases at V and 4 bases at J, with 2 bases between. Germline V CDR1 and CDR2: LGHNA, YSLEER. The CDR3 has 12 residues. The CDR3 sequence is CASSQSTGELFF. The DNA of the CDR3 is TGCGCCAGCAGCCAAAGCACCGGGGAGCTGTTTTTT.

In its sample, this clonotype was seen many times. CDR3 bases: TGTGCCACCAGCAGAGGGACGGAAGATGGCTACACCTTC. Amino acids: CATSRGTEDGYTF. The J gene is TRBJ1-2, the V gene TRBV15; D unresolved. The CDR3 runs 13 residues. The V gene lost 1 base and the J gene lost 6 bases, with 9 bases spanning the gap. Germline loops: CDR1 LNHNV, CDR2 YYDKDF (reference sequence).

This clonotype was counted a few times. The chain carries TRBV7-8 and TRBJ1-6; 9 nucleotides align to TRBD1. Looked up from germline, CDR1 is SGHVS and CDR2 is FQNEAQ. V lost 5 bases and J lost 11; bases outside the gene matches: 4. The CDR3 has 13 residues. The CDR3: CASSQGQGPPLHF. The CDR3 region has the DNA TGTGCCAGCAGCCAAGGACAGGGGCCACCCCTCCACTTT.

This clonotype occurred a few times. The CDR3 sequence: CASSSGGGISWRGYTF. Written as DNA, the CDR3 is TGTGCCAGCAGCTCCGGAGGGGGGATATCCTGGAGGGGCTACACCTTC. The genes are TRBV7-9 and TRBJ1-2; maybe TRBD1 (6 bases). Germline V gene data show CDR1 as SEHNR and CDR2 as FQNEAQ (reference sequence). The germline V and J ends were trimmed by 4 bases and 8 bases, with 23 bases remaining between them. The CDR3 covers 16 residues. The entire variable domain, with the rest obtained from reference TRBV7-9 and TRBJ1-2, is as follows: DTGVSQNPRHKITKRGQNVTFRCDPISEHNRLYWYRQTLGQGPEFLTYFQNEAQLEKSRLLSDRFSAERPKGSFSTLEIQRTEQGDSAMYLCASSSGGGISWRGYTFGSGTRLTVV.

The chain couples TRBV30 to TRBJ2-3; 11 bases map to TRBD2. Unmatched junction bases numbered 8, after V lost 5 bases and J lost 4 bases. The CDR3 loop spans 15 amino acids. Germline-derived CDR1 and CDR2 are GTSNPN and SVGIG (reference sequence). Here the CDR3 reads CAWAAGTSGSDTQYF. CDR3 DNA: TGTGCCTGGGCTGCCGGGACTAGCGGTTCAGATACGCAGTATTTT.

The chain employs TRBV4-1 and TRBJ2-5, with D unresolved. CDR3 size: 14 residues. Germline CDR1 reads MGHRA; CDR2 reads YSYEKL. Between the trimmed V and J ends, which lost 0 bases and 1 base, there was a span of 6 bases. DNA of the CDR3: TGCGCCAGCAGCCAAGAACCTAGCCAAGAGACCCAGTACTTC. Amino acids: CASSQEPSQETQYF.

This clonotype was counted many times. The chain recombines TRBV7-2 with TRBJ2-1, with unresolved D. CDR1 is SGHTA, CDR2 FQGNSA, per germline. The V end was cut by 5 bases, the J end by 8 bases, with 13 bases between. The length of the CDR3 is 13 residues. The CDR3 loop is CASSPSHFHEQFF. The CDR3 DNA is TGTGCCAGCAGCCCGTCGCACTTCCATGAGCAGTTCTTC.

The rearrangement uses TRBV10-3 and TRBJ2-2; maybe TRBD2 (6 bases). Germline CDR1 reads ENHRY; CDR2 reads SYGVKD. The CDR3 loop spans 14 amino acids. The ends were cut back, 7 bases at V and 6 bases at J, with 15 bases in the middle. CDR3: CAITRQWGAGELFF. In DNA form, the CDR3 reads TGTGCCATCACCCGGCAGTGGGGGGCCGGGGAGCTGTTTTTT.

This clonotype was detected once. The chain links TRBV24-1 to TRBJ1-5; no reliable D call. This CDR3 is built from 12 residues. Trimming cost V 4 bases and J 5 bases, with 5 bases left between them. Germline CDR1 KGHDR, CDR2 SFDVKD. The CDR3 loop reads CATSDTDQPQHF. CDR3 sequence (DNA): TGTGCCACCAGTGACACAGATCAGCCCCAGCATTTT.

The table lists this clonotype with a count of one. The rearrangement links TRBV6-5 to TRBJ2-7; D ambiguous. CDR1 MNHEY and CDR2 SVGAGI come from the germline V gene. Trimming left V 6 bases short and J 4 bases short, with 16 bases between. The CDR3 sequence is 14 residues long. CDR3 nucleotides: TGTGCCAGCAGACGCTCCTCCGACGGGTACGAGCAGTACGTC. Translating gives CASRRSSDGYEQYV.

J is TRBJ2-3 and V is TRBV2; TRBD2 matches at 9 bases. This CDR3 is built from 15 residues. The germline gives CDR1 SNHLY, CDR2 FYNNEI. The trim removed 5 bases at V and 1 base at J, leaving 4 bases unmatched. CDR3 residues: CASSPSGTGTDTQYF. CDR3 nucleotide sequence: TGTGCCAGCAGTCCTAGCGGGACCGGCACAGATACGCAGTATTTT.

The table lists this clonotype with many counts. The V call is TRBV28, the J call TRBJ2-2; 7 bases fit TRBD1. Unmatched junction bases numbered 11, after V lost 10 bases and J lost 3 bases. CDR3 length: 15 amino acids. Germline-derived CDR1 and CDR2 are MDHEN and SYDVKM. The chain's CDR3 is CATLPGDRDTGELFF. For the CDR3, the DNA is TGTGCCACCCTTCCCGGTGACAGGGACACCGGGGAGCTGTTTTTT.

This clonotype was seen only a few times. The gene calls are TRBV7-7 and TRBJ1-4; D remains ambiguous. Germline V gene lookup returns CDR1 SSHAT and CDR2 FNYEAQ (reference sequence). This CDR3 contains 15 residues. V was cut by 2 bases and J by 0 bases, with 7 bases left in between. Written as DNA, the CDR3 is TGTGCCAGCAGCTTATCGGGAGCAACTAATGAAAAACTGTTTTTT. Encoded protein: CASSLSGATNEKLFF.

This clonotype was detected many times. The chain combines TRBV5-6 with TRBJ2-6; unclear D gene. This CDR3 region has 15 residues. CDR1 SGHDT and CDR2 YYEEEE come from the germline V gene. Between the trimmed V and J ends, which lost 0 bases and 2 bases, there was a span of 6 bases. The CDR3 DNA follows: TGTGCCAGCAGCTTGGAGGCAGCTGGGGCCAACGTCCTGACTTTC. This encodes CASSLEAAGANVLTF.

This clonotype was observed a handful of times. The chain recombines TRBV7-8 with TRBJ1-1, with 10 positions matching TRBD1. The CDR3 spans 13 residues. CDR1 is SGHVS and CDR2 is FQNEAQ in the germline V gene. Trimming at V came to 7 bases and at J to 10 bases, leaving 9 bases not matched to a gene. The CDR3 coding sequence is TGTGCCAGCACGCCGGGACAGGGGATGCGAGCTTTCTTT. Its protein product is CASTPGQGMRAFF.

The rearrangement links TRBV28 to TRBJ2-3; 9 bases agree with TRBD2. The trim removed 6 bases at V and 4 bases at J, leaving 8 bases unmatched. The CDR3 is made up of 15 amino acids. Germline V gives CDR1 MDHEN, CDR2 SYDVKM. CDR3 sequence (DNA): TGTGCCAGCAGCGCGGGGGGGGCCAGACCAGATACGCAGTATTTT. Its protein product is CASSAGGARPDTQYF.

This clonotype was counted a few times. CDR3 DNA: TGCAGTGCTACCCCGGTTCACAGACGCACAGATACGCAGTATTTT. This codes for CSATPVHRRTDTQYF. This chain joins TRBV20-1 and TRBJ2-3, with no clear D. The CDR3 length is 15 residues. The germline V gene has CDR1 DFQATT and CDR2 SNEGSKA (reference sequence). The ends were cut back, 4 bases at V and 1 base at J, with 15 bases in the middle.